Presented here are 11 T cell receptor beta chains from one specimen sequenced in a study of long-term antiretroviral therapy in people with HIV. The assay used was immunoSEQ (version v3.0), run at survey level. Here immunoSEQ multiplex PCR was the method, and the copy in TCRdb shows in-frame clones only, minus some. The sample yields 15,000 to 20,000 clones, over 70% seen once. Material: unsorted PBMCs, obtained 2.3 years after starting antiretroviral therapy. All receptors derive from a woman aged 40 to 50 with HIV.

This clone was recorded only once. The chain recombines TRBV27 with TRBJ2-1; 9 bases fit TRBD2. This CDR3 has 15 amino acids. Germline V gives CDR1 MNHEY, CDR2 SMNVEV (reference sequence). V shed 4 bases and J 3 bases; nucleotides not matched to a gene: 4. CDR3 DNA sequence: TGTGCCAGCAGTTATAGCGGGGGCGTCTACAATGAGCAGTTCTTC. Translated, it gives CASSYSGGVYNEQFF.

V is TRBV2 and J is TRBJ2-1; tentatively, D is TRBD1 (7 bases). V gave up 3 bases and J gave up 4 bases, with 16 bases separating them. This CDR3 is 16 amino acids long. CDR1 and CDR2 from the germline V gene are SNHLY and FYNNEI. CDR3 coding DNA: TGTGCCAGCAGTGATCTTGCCAGGGGGGTATACAATGAGCAGTTCTTC. Translated, it gives CASSDLARGVYNEQFF.

In its sample, this clone was seen once. CDR3 sequence reads: CAWRAGSNTEAFF. The DNA for the CDR3 is TGTGCCTGGAGAGCAGGCTCGAACACTGAAGCTTTCTTT. The chain couples TRBV30 to TRBJ1-1, with D hard to call. Trimming removed 3 bases from V and 1 base from J, with 9 bases in between. CDR3 length: 13 residues. Germline CDR1 GTSNPN, CDR2 SVGIG (reference sequence).

The V and J genes are TRBV29-1 and TRBJ1-2; 10 nucleotides match TRBD1. The trim removed 2 bases at V and 7 bases at J, leaving 7 bases unmatched. Germline CDR1 is SQVTM and CDR2 is ANQGSEA. This CDR3 is 14 amino acids long. Here the CDR3 reads CSVEQGQGMPGYTF. As DNA, the CDR3 is TGCAGCGTTGAACAGGGACAGGGGATGCCTGGCTACACCTTC.

DNA for the CDR3: TGTGCCAGTAGTATAGATGGGGCCTGGGAGCAGTACTTC. Translated, it gives CASSIDGAWEQYF. V gene TRBV19 combines with J gene TRBJ2-7, with a possible D match to TRBD1 (5 bases). The V gene lost 0 bases and the J gene lost 7 bases, with 10 bases spanning the gap. CDR3 length equals 13 residues. Germline V lookup: CDR1 LNHDA, CDR2 SQIVND (reference sequence).

The chain carries TRBV11-3 and TRBJ2-7; D not resolved. Germline V lookup: CDR1 SGHNT, CDR2 YENEEA. Trimming stripped 1 base from V and 2 bases from J, with 9 bases between. The CDR3 totals 14 residues. The CDR3 loop is CASSLGGDTYEQYF. Written as DNA, the CDR3 is TGTGCCAGCAGCTTAGGGGGTGATACCTACGAGCAGTACTTC.

The chain links TRBV5-1 to TRBJ1-1; D gene uncertain. V lost 3 bases and J lost 2, with 8 bases in between. Germline assignment: CDR1 SGHRS and CDR2 YFSETQ. CDR3 length: 13 amino acids. The DNA for the CDR3 is TGCGCCAGCAGCTACGAGGGAAACACTGAAGCTTTCTTT. Translated, it gives CASSYEGNTEAFF.

V gene TRBV10-1 combines with J gene TRBJ2-4, with unresolved D. The germline V gene encodes CDR1 WNHNN and CDR2 SYGVQD (reference sequence). CDR3 length: 14 residues. Trimming removed 2 bases from V and 4 bases from J, with 9 bases in between. The CDR3 DNA reads TGCGCCAGCAGTGAGACAGTAGGGAAAAACATTCAGTACTTC. Translation: CASSETVGKNIQYF.

The chain employs TRBV5-1 and TRBJ1-1; 7 bases match TRBD1. The CDR3 sequence is 14 residues long. J was trimmed by 1 base and V by 0 bases; bases with no gene match: 0. Germline V gene lookup returns CDR1 SGHRS and CDR2 YFSETQ. CDR3 nucleotide sequence: TGCGCCAGCAGCTTGGACAGGGGGAACACTGAAGCTTTCTTT. Translation gives CASSLDRGNTEAFF.

This clone was counted between two and nine times. CDR3 coding DNA: TGTGCCAGCAGCTCACTGGACAGGGGAAGCACTGAAGCTTTCTTT. This gives the protein CASSSLDRGSTEAFF. This chain connects TRBV13 to TRBJ1-1, with TRBD1 matching 9 bases. This CDR3 comprises 15 residues. V lost 4 bases and J lost 4; bases outside the gene matches: 7. CDR1 and CDR2 (germline): PRHDT, FYEKMQ (reference sequence).

This rearrangement joins TRBV5-1 to TRBJ2-7; 7 bases map to TRBD2. With 4 bases clipped from V and 3 bases from J, the junction kept 10 bases outside the gene matches. The germline V gene has CDR1 SGHRS and CDR2 YFSETQ. The CDR3 totals 15 residues. The CDR3 coding sequence is TGCGCCAGCAGCGTCGTGGGGGGGACGATCTACGAGCAGTACTTC. Translation gives CASSVVGGTIYEQYF.